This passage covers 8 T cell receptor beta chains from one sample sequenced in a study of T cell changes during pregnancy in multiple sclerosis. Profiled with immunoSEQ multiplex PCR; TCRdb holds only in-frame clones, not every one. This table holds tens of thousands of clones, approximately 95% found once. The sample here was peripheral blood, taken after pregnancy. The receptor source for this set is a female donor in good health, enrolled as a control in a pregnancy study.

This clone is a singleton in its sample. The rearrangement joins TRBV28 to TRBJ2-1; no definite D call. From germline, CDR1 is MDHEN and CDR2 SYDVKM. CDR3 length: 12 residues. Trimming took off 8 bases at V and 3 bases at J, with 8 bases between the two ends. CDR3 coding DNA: TGTGCCAGCGGAGTTTTCTACAATGAGCAGTTCTTC. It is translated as CASGVFYNEQFF. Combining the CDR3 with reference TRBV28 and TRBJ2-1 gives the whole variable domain DVKVTQSSRYLVKRTGEKVFLECVQDMDHENMFWYRQDPGLGLRLIYFSYDVKMKEKGDIPEGYSVSREKKERFSLILESASTNQTSMYLCASGVFYNEQFFGPGTRLTVL.

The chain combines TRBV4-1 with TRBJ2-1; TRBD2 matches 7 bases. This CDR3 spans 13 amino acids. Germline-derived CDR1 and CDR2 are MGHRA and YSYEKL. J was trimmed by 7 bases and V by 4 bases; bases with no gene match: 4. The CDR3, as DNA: TGCGCCAGCAGCCGCCGGGAGGAGAATGAGCAGTTCTTC. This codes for CASSRREENEQFF.

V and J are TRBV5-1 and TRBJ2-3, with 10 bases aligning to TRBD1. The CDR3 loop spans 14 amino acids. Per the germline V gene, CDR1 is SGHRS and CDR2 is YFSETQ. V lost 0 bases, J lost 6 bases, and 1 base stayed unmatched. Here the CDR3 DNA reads TGCGCCAGCAGCTTGGGACAGGGGGCGGATACGCAGTATTTT. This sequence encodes CASSLGQGADTQYF.

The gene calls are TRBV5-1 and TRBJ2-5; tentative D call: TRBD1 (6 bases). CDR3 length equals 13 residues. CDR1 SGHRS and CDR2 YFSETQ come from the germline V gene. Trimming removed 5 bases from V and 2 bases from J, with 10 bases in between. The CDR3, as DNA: TGCGCCAGCAGTCGGGACACACAAGAGACCCAGTACTTC. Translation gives CASSRDTQETQYF. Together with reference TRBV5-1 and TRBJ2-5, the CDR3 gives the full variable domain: KAGVTQTPRYLIKTRGQQVTLSCSPISGHRSVSWYQQTPGQGLQFLFEYFSETQRNKGNFPGRFSGRQFSNSRSEMNVSTLELGDSALYLCASSRDTQETQYFGPGTRLLVL.

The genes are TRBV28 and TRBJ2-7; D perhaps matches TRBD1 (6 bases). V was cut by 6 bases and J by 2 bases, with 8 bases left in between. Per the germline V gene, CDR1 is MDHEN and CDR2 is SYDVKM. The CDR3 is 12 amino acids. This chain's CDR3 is CASRTGPYEQYF. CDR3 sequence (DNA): TGTGCCAGCAGAACAGGGCCCTACGAGCAGTACTTC.

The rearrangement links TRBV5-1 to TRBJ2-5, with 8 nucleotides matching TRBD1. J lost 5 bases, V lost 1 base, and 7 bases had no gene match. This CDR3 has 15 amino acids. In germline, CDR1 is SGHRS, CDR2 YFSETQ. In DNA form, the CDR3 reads TGCGCCAGCAGCTTGTTGACAGGGGTGGTGGAGACCCAGTACTTC. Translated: CASSLLTGVVETQYF. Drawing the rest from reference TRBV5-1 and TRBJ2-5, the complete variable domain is KAGVTQTPRYLIKTRGQQVTLSCSPISGHRSVSWYQQTPGQGLQFLFEYFSETQRNKGNFPGRFSGRQFSNSRSEMNVSTLELGDSALYLCASSLLTGVVETQYFGPGTRLLVL.

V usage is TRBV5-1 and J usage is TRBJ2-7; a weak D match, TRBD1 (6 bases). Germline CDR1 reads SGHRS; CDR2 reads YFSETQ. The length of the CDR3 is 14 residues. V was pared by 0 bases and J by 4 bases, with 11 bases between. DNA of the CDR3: TGCGCCAGCAGCTTGGGGGCAGGGGAGTACGAGCAGTACTTC. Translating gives CASSLGAGEYEQYF.

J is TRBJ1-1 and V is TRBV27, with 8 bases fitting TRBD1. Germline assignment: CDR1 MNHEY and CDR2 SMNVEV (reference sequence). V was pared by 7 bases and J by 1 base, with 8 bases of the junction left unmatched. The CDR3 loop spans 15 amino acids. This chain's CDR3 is CASNKVGQGNTEAFF. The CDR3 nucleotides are TGTGCCAGCAACAAAGTCGGACAGGGGAACACTGAAGCTTTCTTT.